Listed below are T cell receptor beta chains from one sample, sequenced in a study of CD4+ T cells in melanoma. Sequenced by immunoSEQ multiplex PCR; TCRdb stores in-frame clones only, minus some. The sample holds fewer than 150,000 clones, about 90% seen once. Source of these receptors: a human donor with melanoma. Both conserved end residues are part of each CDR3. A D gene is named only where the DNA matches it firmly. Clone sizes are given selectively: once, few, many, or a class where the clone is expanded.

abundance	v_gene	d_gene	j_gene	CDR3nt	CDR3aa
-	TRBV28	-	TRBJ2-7	TGTGCCAGCAGGGTATACCCCCTTACACGGCAGTACTTC	CASRVYPLTRQYF
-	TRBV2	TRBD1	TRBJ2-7	TGTGCCAGCAGGGAACTCGGACAGGGTGCTTTCGAGCAGTACTTC	CASRELGQGAFEQYF
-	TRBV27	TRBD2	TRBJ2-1	TGTGCCAGCAGGCCGGGACTAGCGGGGGCGGGGGAGCAGTTCTTC	CASRPGLAGAGEQFF
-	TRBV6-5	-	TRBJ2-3	TGTGCCAGCAGCCCCGGGGCCCCGGATACGCAGTATTTT	CASSPGAPDTQYF
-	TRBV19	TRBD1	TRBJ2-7	TGTGCCAGTAGTAAGGGGGACAGTAGCTCCTACGAGCAGTACTTC	CASSKGDSSSYEQYF
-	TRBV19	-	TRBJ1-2	TGTGCCAGTACCCCAGGGGACCCTTCTAACTATGGCTACACCTTC	CASTPGDPSNYGYTF
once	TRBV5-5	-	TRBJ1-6	TGTGCCAGCAGCCCTACTTTGACAGGAGACTGGTCCTATAATTCACCCCTCCACTTT	CASSPTLTGDWSYNSPLHF
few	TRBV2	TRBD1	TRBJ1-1	TGTGCCAGCAGTGCACAGGGGCCGGGTCGGGCTTTCTTT	CASSAQGPGRAFF
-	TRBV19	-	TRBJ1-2	TGTGCCAGTAGTATCTTACACCCCTATGGCTACACCTTC	CASSILHPYGYTF
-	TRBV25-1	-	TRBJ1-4	TGTGCCAGCAGTGAATATAAAGGCAGCGGCTCAACTAATGAAAAACTGTTTTTT	CASSEYKGSGSTNEKLFF
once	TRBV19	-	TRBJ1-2	TGTGCCAGTAGTCTTATGGACAGAAACTATGGCTACACCTTC	CASSLMDRNYGYTF
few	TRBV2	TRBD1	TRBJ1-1	TGTGCCAGAGGAGACAGGGGAGGTCCGAACACTGAAGCTTTCTTT	CARGDRGGPNTEAFF
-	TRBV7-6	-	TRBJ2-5	TGTGCCAGCAGCTTAGGAAGAGGAGAGACCCAGTACTTC	CASSLGRGETQYF
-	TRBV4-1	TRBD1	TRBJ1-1	TGCGCCAGCAGCGAGAGACAGGGGGTGAGCACTGAAGCTTTCTTT	CASSERQGVSTEAFF
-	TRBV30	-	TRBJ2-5	TGTGCCTGGAGTACAAACCAAGAGACCCAGTACTTC	CAWSTNQETQYF
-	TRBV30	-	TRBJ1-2	TGTGCCTGGAGTGTAGGCCCTTATGGCTACACCTTC	CAWSVGPYGYTF
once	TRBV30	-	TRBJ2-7	TGTGCCTGGGGGAAGGGAGGCAGGCCAGCCTACGAGCAGTACTTC	CAWGKGGRPAYEQYF
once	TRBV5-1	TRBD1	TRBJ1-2	TGCGCCAGCAGCTTGGGGACAGGCTACTATGGCTACACCTTC	CASSLGTGYYGYTF
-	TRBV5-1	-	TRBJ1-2	TGCGCCAGCAGCCTCGATCCTAACTATGGCTACACCTTC	CASSLDPNYGYTF
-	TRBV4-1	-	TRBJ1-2	TGCGCCAGCAGCCAACAGAATACCTTCTATGGCTACACCTTC	CASSQQNTFYGYTF
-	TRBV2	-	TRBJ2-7	TGTGCCAGCTTGTTGGACGGCTTGGGAGAGCAGTACTTC	CASLLDGLGEQYF
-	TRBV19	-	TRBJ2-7	TGTGCCAGCCGTGGGACCAAAAACTACGAGCAGTACTTC	CASRGTKNYEQYF
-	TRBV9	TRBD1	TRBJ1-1	TGTGCCAGCAGCCCCTCGGGACAGTTGAACACTGAAGCTTTCTTT	CASSPSGQLNTEAFF
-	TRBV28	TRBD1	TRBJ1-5	TGTGCCAGCAGTTTACGTGTGTCTGCGGGACAGGGGGCGGATCAGCCCCAGCATTTT	CASSLRVSAGQGADQPQHF
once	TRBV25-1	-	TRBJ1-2	TGTGCCAGCAGTGAATGGGGGGTAGCCGACTATGGCTACACCTTC	CASSEWGVADYGYTF
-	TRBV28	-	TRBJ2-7	TGTGCCAGCAGTTCATCCGGGACGGAGGCGGACTACGAGCAGTACTTC	CASSSSGTEADYEQYF
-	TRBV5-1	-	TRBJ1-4	TGCGCCAGCAGCTTGGCCGGACAGAGTAATGAAAAACTGTTTTTT	CASSLAGQSNEKLFF
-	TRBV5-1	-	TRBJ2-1	TGCGCCAGCAGCTTGGTAGGGAGCGGGTCTTACAATGAGCAGTTCTTC	CASSLVGSGSYNEQFF
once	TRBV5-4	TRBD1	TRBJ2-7	TGTGCCAGCAGCCCTGACAGGGGTCGCGAGCAGTACTTC	CASSPDRGREQYF
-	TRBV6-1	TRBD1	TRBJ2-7	TGTGCCAGCAGTGAGCCGGGACAGGGTACCTACGAGCAGTACTTC	CASSEPGQGTYEQYF
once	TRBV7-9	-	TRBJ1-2	TGTGCCAGCAGCTTACACAGGGCTGATGGCTACACCTTC	CASSLHRADGYTF
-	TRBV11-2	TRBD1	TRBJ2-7	TGTGCCAGCAGCTTCGACAGGGTTCCCTCCTACGAGCAGTACTTC	CASSFDRVPSYEQYF
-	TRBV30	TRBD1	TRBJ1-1	TGTGCCTGGGGACAGGGGGCTGGCACTGAAGCTTTCTTT	CAWGQGAGTEAFF
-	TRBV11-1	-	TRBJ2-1	TGTGCCAGCAGCTTAGTAGTTTTCCCCAATGAGCAGTTCTTC	CASSLVVFPNEQFF
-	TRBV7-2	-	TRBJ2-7	TGTGCCAGCAGCTCCAACAGGGCTGCCTACGAGCAGTACTTC	CASSSNRAAYEQYF
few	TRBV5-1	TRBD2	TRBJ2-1	TGCGCCAGCAGAATAGCGGGGAGGAACAATGAGCAGTTCTTC	CASRIAGRNNEQFF
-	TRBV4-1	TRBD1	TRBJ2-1	TGCGCCAGCAGCCAAGATCCGTCGACAGGGGGCTCGGGCAATGAGCAGTTCTTC	CASSQDPSTGGSGNEQFF
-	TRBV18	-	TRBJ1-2	TGTGCCAGCTCACCAGGGCAAACTAACTATGGCTACACCTTC	CASSPGQTNYGYTF
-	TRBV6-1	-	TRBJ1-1	TGTGCCAGCAGTGAAGGGGTTAGGCGGGCTTTCTTT	CASSEGVRRAFF
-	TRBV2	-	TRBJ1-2	TGTGCCAGCAGTGAGATGGGCAGTGGCTACACCTTC	CASSEMGSGYTF
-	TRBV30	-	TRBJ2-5	TGTGCCTGGAGTGAGGGGGGAGAGACCCAGTACTTC	CAWSEGGETQYF